This T cell receptor beta chain derives from a study of control samples from healthy donors and cancer patients. Produced via immunoSEQ multiplex PCR; TCRdb's table is partial and in-frame only. The table lists about 130,000 clones, less than 95% of them singletons. The CDR3 is made up of 13 amino acids. Trimming cost V 6 bases and J 0 bases, with 9 bases left between them. Germline CDR1 reads SGHRS; CDR2 reads YFSETQ. This receptor was taken from a man aged 18 to 30 in good health. This sequence joins TRBV5-1 and TRBJ1-1; perhaps TRBD1 as D (5 bases). The specimen sequenced was blood. In DNA, the CDR3 is TGCGCCAGCACCTCGGGGGTGAACACTGAAGCTTTCTTT. Protein product: CASTSGVNTEAFF.